A single sample gave rise to the 10 T cell receptor beta chains below, sequenced in a study of monozygotic twins with inflammatory bowel disease (dated by TCRdb to about 2019). Library generation was performed with 5' RACE. Instrument on record: Illumina HiSeq 2500. Reads reprocessed by TCRdb are summarized as one entry per CDR3 protein sequence, and DNA is absent. The sample has nearly 450,000 distinct CDR3 sequences on record. Jointly, the top ten make up about 2.4% of the sample. Sequenced: blood. These TCRs come from a human donor with ulcerative colitis or Crohn's disease, or a healthy co-twin of an affected twin (not recorded which).

The V call is TRBV18, the J call TRBJ2-1; TCRdb's D call, TRBD1, is unchecked because there is no DNA. The CDR3 extends over 16 amino acids. Germline CDR1 KGHSH, CDR2 LQKENI. The CDR3 sequence is CASSGNRGYSYNEQFF.

The rearrangement uses TRBV19 and TRBJ2-3; checking the TCRdb D call of TRBD1 is not possible without DNA. Germline CDR1 and CDR2: LNHDA and SQIVND (reference sequence). The CDR3 consists of 14 residues. CDR3 sequence: CATGQAFSTDTQYF.

CDR3: CASSPSGFQPQHF. The V gene is TRBV12-3 or TRBV12-4, the J gene TRBJ1-5; as DNA is missing, the TRBD1 call by TCRdb cannot be tested. The CDR3 covers 13 residues.

V usage is TRBV7-6 and J usage is TRBJ2-3; TCRdb returns TRBD1, unconfirmable since there is no DNA. The CDR3 has 12 residues. In germline, CDR1 is SGHVS, CDR2 FNYEAQ. This chain's CDR3 is CATQGATDTQYF.

The rearrangement joins TRBV20-1 to TRBJ2-3; TCRdb returns TRBD1, unconfirmable since there is no DNA. CDR3 length equals 13 residues. From germline, CDR1 is DFQATT and CDR2 SNEGSKA (reference sequence). CDR3 loop: CSAPGQGLDTQYF.

The chain is built from TRBV4-1 and TRBJ1-1; TCRdb gives TRBD1 as the D gene, but with no DNA this cannot be confirmed. The CDR3 runs 17 residues. Germline V CDR1 and CDR2: MGHRA, YSYEKL. The CDR3 region is CASSNKQGTPMNTEAFF.

The CDR3 sequence: CASSPTSGGTTDTQYF. The chain links TRBV5-1 to TRBJ2-3; TCRdb picks TRBD2, but there is no DNA to check that call. This CDR3 contains 16 residues. Germline CDR1 SGHRS, CDR2 YFSETQ.

The rearrangement joins TRBV7-3 to TRBJ1-6. Germline lookup yields CDR1 SGHTA and CDR2 FQGTGA. The CDR3 runs to 16 residues. The CDR3 reads CASSLRSSSYNSPLHF.

The chain recombines TRBV5-1 with TRBJ1-2. Germline V gives CDR1 SGHRS, CDR2 YFSETQ. The CDR3 runs to 14 residues. The CDR3 here is CASSFRDSFYGYTF.

This CDR3 reads CASSLEGLGGGYTF. V and J are TRBV5-1 and TRBJ1-2; TCRdb picks TRBD1, but there is no DNA to check that call. This CDR3 is built from 14 residues. Germline-derived CDR1 and CDR2 are SGHRS and YFSETQ.